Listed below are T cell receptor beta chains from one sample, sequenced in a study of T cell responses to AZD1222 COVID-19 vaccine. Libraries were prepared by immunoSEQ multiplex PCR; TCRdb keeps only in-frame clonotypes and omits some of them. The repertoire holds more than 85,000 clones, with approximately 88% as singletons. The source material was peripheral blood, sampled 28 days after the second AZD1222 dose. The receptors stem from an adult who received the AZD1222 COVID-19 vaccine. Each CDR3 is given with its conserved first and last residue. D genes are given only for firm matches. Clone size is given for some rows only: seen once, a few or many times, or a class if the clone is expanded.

CDR3: CASSRTGSGANVLTF
DNA: TGTGCCAGCAGTCGGACAGGTTCTGGGGCCAACGTCCTGACTTTC
J: TRBJ2-6
V: TRBV5-5
D: TRBD1
size: once

CDR3: CASSFGDSKNTGELFF
DNA: TGTGCCAGCAGCTTTGGTGATAGCAAGAACACCGGGGAGCTGTTTTTT
J: TRBJ2-2
V: TRBV7-3
D: .
size: .

CDR3: CSVVHGGLNTEAFF
DNA: TGCAGCGTTGTACACGGGGGACTCAACACTGAAGCTTTCTTT
J: TRBJ1-1
V: TRBV29-1
D: .
size: .

CDR3: CASSLSGDYGYTF
DNA: TGCGCCAGCAGCTTATCGGGGGACTATGGCTACACCTTC
J: TRBJ1-2
V: TRBV5-1
D: .
size: .

CDR3: CASSYRDRGTPLHF
DNA: TGTGCCAGCAGTTACCGGGACAGGGGGACACCCCTCCACTTT
J: TRBJ1-6
V: TRBV6-5
D: TRBD1
size: .

CDR3: CSVSGGDETQYF
DNA: TGCAGCGTTAGCGGGGGGGACGAGACCCAGTACTTC
J: TRBJ2-5
V: TRBV29-1
D: TRBD2
size: .

CDR3: CASSPLGAQAGGRGNEQFF
DNA: TGTGCCAGCAGCCCACTGGGGGCTCAGGCGGGAGGCCGGGGAAATGAGCAGTTCTTC
J: TRBJ2-1
V: TRBV7-7
D: TRBD2
size: .

CDR3: CAIGHNQGVTNEKLFF
DNA: TGTGCCATCGGACATAATCAGGGTGTAACTAATGAAAAACTGTTTTTT
J: TRBJ1-4
V: TRBV7-9
D: .
size: once

CDR3: CASGQGTEAFF
DNA: TGTGCCAGCGGACAGGGGACTGAAGCTTTCTTT
J: TRBJ1-1
V: TRBV7-6
D: TRBD1
size: .

CDR3: CASSLAGTGEWDTQYF
DNA: TGCGCCAGCAGCTTGGCCGGGACAGGGGAGTGGGATACGCAGTATTTT
J: TRBJ2-3
V: TRBV5-1
D: TRBD1
size: .

CDR3: CASSFEGWDTEAFF
DNA: TGTGCCAGCAGTTTCGAGGGGTGGGACACTGAAGCTTTCTTT
J: TRBJ1-1
V: TRBV27
D: .
size: .

CDR3: CASSYRGSGSPNYEQYF
DNA: TGTGCCAGCAGTTATCGGGGTAGCGGGAGCCCTAACTACGAGCAGTACTTC
J: TRBJ2-7
V: TRBV6-2/TRBV6-3
D: TRBD2
size: .

CDR3: CASSPGGPKSTDTQYF
DNA: TGTGCCAGCTCACCAGGGGGGCCGAAAAGCACAGATACGCAGTATTTT
J: TRBJ2-3
V: TRBV18
D: .
size: .

CDR3: CASAVNTGELFF
DNA: TGTGCCAGCGCAGTGAACACCGGGGAGCTGTTTTTT
J: TRBJ2-2
V: TRBV12-3/TRBV12-4
D: .
size: .

CDR3: CASGPYNEQFF
DNA: TGTGCTAGTGGTCCCTACAATGAGCAGTTCTTC
J: TRBJ2-1
V: TRBV12-5
D: .
size: .